A single sample gave rise to the 7 T cell receptor beta chains below, sequenced in a study of CD8+CD57+ T cells in acquired aplastic anemia. According to the study, genomic DNA was the template for TCR beta VDJ and CDR3 profiling. TCRdb called the reads again in MiXCR, with one record for every CDR3 protein. The table includes over 250,000 distinct CDR3 sequences, roughly 53% detected once. The patients chosen for sequencing had shown expansion of CD8+CD57+ cells (detected by flow cytometry). Sequencing input: sorted CD4+, CD8+, or CD8+CD57+ T cells (not recorded which) from PBMCs. The source of these receptors is a human donor with aplastic anemia.

The chain combines TRBV5-4 with TRBJ2-7; no clear D. Germline values: CDR1 SGHNT, CDR2 YYREEE (reference sequence). The V end was cut by 5 bases, the J end by 6 bases, with 15 bases between. The CDR3 runs to 13 residues. CDR3: CASSQYGRPEQYF. CDR3 sequence (DNA): TGTGCCAGCAGTCAGTACGGTCGGCCCGAGCAGTACTTC.

V and J are TRBV4-1 and TRBJ2-7; TRBD2 might be the D (6 bases). Germline CDR1 and CDR2: MGHRA and YSYEKL. V lost 1 base, J lost 3 bases, and 13 bases lay in between. This CDR3 comprises 15 residues. CDR3 amino acids: CASSQVGRDGYEQYF. Written as DNA, the CDR3 is TGCGCCAGCAGCCAAGTGGGGCGGGATGGCTACGAGCAGTACTTC.

V gene TRBV10-2 combines with J gene TRBJ2-7, with 12 bases identical to TRBD2. Germline V gives CDR1 WSHSY, CDR2 SAAADI. The CDR3 is 16 residues long. V lost 0 bases to trimming and J lost 1 base; unmatched junction nucleotides: 1. This CDR3 reads CASSESTSGGSYEQYF. The CDR3 region has the DNA TGCGCCAGCAGTGAGTCGACTAGCGGGGGATCCTACGAGCAGTACTTC.

Ten or more counts support this clonotype. The genes are TRBV6-5 and TRBJ1-4, with 8 bases identical to TRBD1. The CDR3 has 15 residues. J was trimmed by 8 bases and V by 4 bases; bases with no gene match: 9. CDR1 is MNHEY, CDR2 SVGAGI, per germline. CDR3 nucleotide sequence: TGTGCCAGCAGTTCAACGCCTAACAGGGGGGAAAAACTGTTTTTT. Protein product: CASSSTPNRGEKLFF.

This rearrangement joins TRBV25-1 to TRBJ1-1, with no clear D. V lost 8 bases and J lost 4, with 8 bases in between. The CDR3 is made up of 11 amino acids. Germline CDR1 reads MGHDK; CDR2 reads SYGVNS. This CDR3 is CASLGSTEAFF. CDR3 bases: TGTGCCAGCCTGGGGAGCACTGAAGCTTTCTTT. Based on the CDR3 plus reference TRBV25-1 and TRBJ1-1, the full variable domain is EADIYQTPRYLVIGTGKKITLECSQTMGHDKMYWYQQDPGMELHLIHYSYGVNSTEKGDLSSESTVSRIRTEHFPLTLESARPSHTSQYLCASLGSTEAFFGQGTRLTVV.

This clonotype was detected many times. The rearrangement links TRBV6-5 to TRBJ1-1; D uncertain. Germline loops: CDR1 MNHEY, CDR2 SVGAGI. This CDR3 has 13 amino acids. The ends were cut back, 8 bases at V and 0 bases at J, with 10 bases in the middle. The CDR3: CASSDLMNTEAFF. The DNA of the CDR3 is TGTGCCAGCTCGGACCTAATGAACACTGAAGCTTTCTTT.

This clonotype was counted only a few times. This rearrangement joins TRBV6-4 to TRBJ2-3, with D unclear. V lost 4 bases and J 0 bases, leaving 8 bases between the germline ends. CDR3 size: 14 residues. Looked up from germline, CDR1 is MRHNA and CDR2 is SNTAGT. In nucleotides, the CDR3 is TGTGCCAGCAGTGGCGAAGGGAGCACAGATACGCAGTATTTT. Translation: CASSGEGSTDTQYF.